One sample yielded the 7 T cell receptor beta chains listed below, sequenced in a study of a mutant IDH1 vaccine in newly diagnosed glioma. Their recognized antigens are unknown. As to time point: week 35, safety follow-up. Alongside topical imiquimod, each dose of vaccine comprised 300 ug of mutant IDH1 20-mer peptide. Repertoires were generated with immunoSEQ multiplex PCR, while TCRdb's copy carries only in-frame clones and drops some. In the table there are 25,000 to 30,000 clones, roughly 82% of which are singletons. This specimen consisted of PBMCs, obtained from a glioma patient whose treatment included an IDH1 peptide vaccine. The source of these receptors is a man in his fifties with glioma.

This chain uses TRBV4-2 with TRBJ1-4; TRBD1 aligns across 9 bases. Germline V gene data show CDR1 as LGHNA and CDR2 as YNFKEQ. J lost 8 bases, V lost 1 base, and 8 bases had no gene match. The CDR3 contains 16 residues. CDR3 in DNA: TGTGCCAGCAGCCAAGGGGCGGGACAGGGCGGCGAAAAACTGTTTTTT. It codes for CASSQGAGQGGEKLFF.

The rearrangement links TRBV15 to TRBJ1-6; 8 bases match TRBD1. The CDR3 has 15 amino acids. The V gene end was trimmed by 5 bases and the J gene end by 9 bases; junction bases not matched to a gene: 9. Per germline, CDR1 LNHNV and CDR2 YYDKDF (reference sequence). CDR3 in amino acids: CATSPAGGAGSPLHF. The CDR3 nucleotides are TGTGCCACCAGCCCTGCAGGGGGCGCCGGTTCACCCCTCCACTTT.

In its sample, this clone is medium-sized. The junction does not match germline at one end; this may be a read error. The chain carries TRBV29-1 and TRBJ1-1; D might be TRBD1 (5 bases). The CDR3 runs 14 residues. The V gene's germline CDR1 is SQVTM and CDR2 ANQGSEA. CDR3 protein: CSVEVTGVGTEAFF. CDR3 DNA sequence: TGCAGCGTAGAAGTTACGGGGGTAGGGACTGAAGCTTTCTTT.

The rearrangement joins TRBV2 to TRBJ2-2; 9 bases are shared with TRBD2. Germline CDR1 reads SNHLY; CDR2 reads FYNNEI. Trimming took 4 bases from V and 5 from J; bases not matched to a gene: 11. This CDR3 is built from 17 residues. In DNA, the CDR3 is TGTGCCAGCAGTGTGGACTATAGCGGGGGCGAAACCGGGGAGCTGTTTTTT. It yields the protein CASSVDYSGGETGELFF.

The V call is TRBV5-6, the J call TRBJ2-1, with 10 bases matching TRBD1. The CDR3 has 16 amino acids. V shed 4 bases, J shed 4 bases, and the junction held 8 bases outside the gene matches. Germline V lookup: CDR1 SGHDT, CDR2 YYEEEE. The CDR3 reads CASSKAGTGVYNEQFF. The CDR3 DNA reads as TGTGCCAGCAGCAAAGCCGGGACAGGGGTTTACAATGAGCAGTTCTTC.

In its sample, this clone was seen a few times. In DNA, the CDR3 is TGCGCCAGCAGTGAAAGACAGGGTCAGGGAGGTTACGAGCAGTACTTC. Protein product: CASSERQGQGGYEQYF. The chain is built from TRBV10-2 and TRBJ2-7; tentatively, D is TRBD1 (7 bases). The V end was cut by 3 bases, the J end by 4 bases, with 19 bases between. Germline CDR1 and CDR2: WSHSY and SAAADI. CDR3 length: 16 amino acids.

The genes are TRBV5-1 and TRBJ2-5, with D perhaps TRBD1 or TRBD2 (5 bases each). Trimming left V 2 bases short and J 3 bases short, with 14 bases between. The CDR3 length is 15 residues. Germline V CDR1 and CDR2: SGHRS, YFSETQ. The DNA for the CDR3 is TGCGCCAGCAGCTTCACAGGTCGGGGCGAAGAGACCCAGTACTTC. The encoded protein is CASSFTGRGEETQYF. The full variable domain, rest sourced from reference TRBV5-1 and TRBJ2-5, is KAGVTQTPRYLIKTRGQQVTLSCSPISGHRSVSWYQQTPGQGLQFLFEYFSETQRNKGNFPGRFSGRQFSNSRSEMNVSTLELGDSALYLCASSFTGRGEETQYFGPGTRLLVL.